This TCR beta chain was documented in a study of cytomegalovirus exposure and HLA in healthy donors. CDR1 and CDR2 (germline): SGHRS, YFSETQ. V was pared by 0 bases and J by 3 bases, with 15 bases of the junction left unmatched. This CDR3 region has 18 residues. Primers for the PCR totalled 60 Vbeta and 13 Jbeta. The table came from immunoSEQ multiplex PCR; TCRdb's copy has only in-frame clones and leaves some out. The sample has over 150,000 clones, 65% to 70% seen once. This clone was counted a few times. This sequence originates from a woman aged 18-30 years in good health and CMV-seropositive. The rearrangement joins TRBV5-1 to TRBJ2-7, with TRBD2 identical over 7 bases. Sequencing was performed on PBMCs. The CDR3 spells CASSLVPTAAGSVYEQYF. The DNA for the CDR3 is TGCGCCAGCAGCTTGGTTCCAACCGCAGCGGGATCTGTCTACGAGCAGTACTTC. Full variable domain (remainder filled in from reference TRBV5-1 and TRBJ2-7): KAGVTQTPRYLIKTRGQQVTLSCSPISGHRSVSWYQQTPGQGLQFLFEYFSETQRNKGNFPGRFSGRQFSNSRSEMNVSTLELGDSALYLCASSLVPTAAGSVYEQYFGPGTRLTVT.